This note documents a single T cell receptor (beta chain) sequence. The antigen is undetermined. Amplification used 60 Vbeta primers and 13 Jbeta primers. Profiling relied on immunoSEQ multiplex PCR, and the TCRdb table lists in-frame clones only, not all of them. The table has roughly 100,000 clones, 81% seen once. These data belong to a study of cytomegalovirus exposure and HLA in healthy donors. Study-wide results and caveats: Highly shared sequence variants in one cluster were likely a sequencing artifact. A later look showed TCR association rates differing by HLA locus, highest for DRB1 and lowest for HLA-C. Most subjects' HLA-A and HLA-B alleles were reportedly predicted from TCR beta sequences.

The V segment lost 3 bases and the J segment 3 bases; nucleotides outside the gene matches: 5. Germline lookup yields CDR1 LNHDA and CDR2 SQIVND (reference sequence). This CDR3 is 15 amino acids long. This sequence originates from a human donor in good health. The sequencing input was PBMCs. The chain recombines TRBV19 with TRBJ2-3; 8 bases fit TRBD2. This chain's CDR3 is CASSIYGGDTDTQYF. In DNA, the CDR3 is TGTGCCAGTAGTATCTACGGGGGGGATACAGATACGCAGTATTTT.